A selection of T cell receptor beta chains follows, all from one sample in a study of PD-L1 blockade in urothelial cancer. Generated by immunoSEQ multiplex PCR, the TCRdb table keeps only in-frame clones and is missing some. The data contain about 84,000 clones, over 80% of them seen just once; the ten biggest clones take up 8% to 9.5%. Sequences were derived from PBMCs, sampled around atezolizumab (anti-PD-L1) treatment. These receptors all stem from a man between 65 and 80 years old with urothelial cancer. CDR3s include the opening cysteine and the closing phenylalanine or tryptophan. The D gene is left open where the match is weak. Not all rows give a size; the values are once, few, many and, for expanded clones, a class.

abundance: -
v_gene: TRBV19
j_gene: TRBJ2-7
d_gene: TRBD2
CDR3nt: TGTGCCAGTAGTAAGGGTTTGAGCGGGAGCGTCTACGAGCAGTACTTC
CDR3aa: CASSKGLSGSVYEQYF

abundance: -
v_gene: TRBV2
j_gene: TRBJ2-7
d_gene: -
CDR3nt: TGTGCCAGTGGGAGGTCACAACCGCACTACGAGCAGTACTTC
CDR3aa: CASGRSQPHYEQYF

abundance: -
v_gene: TRBV19
j_gene: TRBJ2-7
d_gene: -
CDR3nt: TGTGCCAGTAGCCCCAGGGGAGCCTACTACGAGCAGTACTTC
CDR3aa: CASSPRGAYYEQYF

abundance: -
v_gene: TRBV6-1
j_gene: TRBJ2-3
d_gene: -
CDR3nt: TGTGCCAGCAGGCCGGGAGTCTTGAGCACAGATACGCAGTATTTT
CDR3aa: CASRPGVLSTDTQYF

abundance: -
v_gene: TRBV9
j_gene: TRBJ1-2
d_gene: TRBD1
CDR3nt: TGTGCCAGCAGCTTGGGACAGGCGGAAAACTATGGCTACACCTTC
CDR3aa: CASSLGQAENYGYTF

abundance: -
v_gene: TRBV2
j_gene: TRBJ2-5
d_gene: -
CDR3nt: TGTGCCAGCACGGCGGGGCGCCAAGAGACCCAGTACTTC
CDR3aa: CASTAGRQETQYF

abundance: few
v_gene: TRBV19
j_gene: TRBJ2-1
d_gene: TRBD2
CDR3nt: TGTGCCAGTAGTACCAGCGGGAGCTTCTACAATGAGCAGTTCTTC
CDR3aa: CASSTSGSFYNEQFF

abundance: -
v_gene: TRBV5-4
j_gene: TRBJ2-7
d_gene: -
CDR3nt: TGTGCCAGCAGCTTTATGGGCCGGACCTACGAGCAGTACTTC
CDR3aa: CASSFMGRTYEQYF

abundance: once
v_gene: TRBV13
j_gene: TRBJ2-3
d_gene: -
CDR3nt: TGTGCCAGCAGCCCCAGAAGGACAGCCACAGATACGCAGTATTTT
CDR3aa: CASSPRRTATDTQYF

abundance: -
v_gene: TRBV10-3
j_gene: TRBJ2-6
d_gene: -
CDR3nt: TGTGCCATCAGTAACCAGAGGGTTAGCTCTGGGGCCAACGTCCTGACTTTC
CDR3aa: CAISNQRVSSGANVLTF

abundance: -
v_gene: TRBV7-9
j_gene: TRBJ2-7
d_gene: TRBD1
CDR3nt: TGTGCCAGCAGCCCCACCCCAGGGGACAGGATGTTATTC
CDR3aa: CASSPTPGDRMLF

abundance: -
v_gene: TRBV6-1
j_gene: TRBJ2-3
d_gene: TRBD2
CDR3nt: TGTGCCAGCAGTGAGAGACTAGCGGGGGACTTCACAGATACGCAGTATTTT
CDR3aa: CASSERLAGDFTDTQYF

abundance: few
v_gene: TRBV5-6
j_gene: TRBJ2-7
d_gene: TRBD2
CDR3nt: TGTGCCAGCAGCGTTGGGACTAGCGCATCCTACGAGCAGTACTTC
CDR3aa: CASSVGTSASYEQYF

abundance: -
v_gene: TRBV4-1
j_gene: TRBJ2-1
d_gene: -
CDR3nt: TGCGCCAGCAGCCAAGAAATCGTTAACAATGAGCAGTTCTTC
CDR3aa: CASSQEIVNNEQFF

abundance: many
v_gene: TRBV5-4
j_gene: TRBJ2-5
d_gene: TRBD2
CDR3nt: TGTGCCAGCAGCTTATTAGCGGGGGTCGACCAAGAGACCCAGTACTTC
CDR3aa: CASSLLAGVDQETQYF

abundance: -
v_gene: TRBV30
j_gene: TRBJ1-4
d_gene: TRBD1
CDR3nt: TGTGCCTGGAGTTCCTCCGGGACAGGGATGGAAAAACTGTTTTTT
CDR3aa: CAWSSSGTGMEKLFF

abundance: few
v_gene: TRBV7-6
j_gene: TRBJ2-7
d_gene: TRBD1
CDR3nt: TGTGCCAGCAGCTTACGGATCCGGCAGGGGGCGGACGAGCAGTACTTC
CDR3aa: CASSLRIRQGADEQYF

abundance: -
v_gene: TRBV7-3
j_gene: TRBJ2-1
d_gene: -
CDR3nt: TGTGCCAGCAGCTTAACTTTAGGAGGCCGTTCCAATGAGCAGTTCTTC
CDR3aa: CASSLTLGGRSNEQFF

abundance: -
v_gene: TRBV11-2
j_gene: TRBJ2-2
d_gene: -
CDR3nt: TGTGCCAGCAGCCCAGATGTGAACACCGGGGAGCTGTTTTTT
CDR3aa: CASSPDVNTGELFF

abundance: -
v_gene: TRBV19
j_gene: TRBJ2-3
d_gene: TRBD2
CDR3nt: TGTGCCAGTAGTCCTCTAGGTCGGACTAGCGGGGGTCGCACAGATACGCAGTATTTT
CDR3aa: CASSPLGRTSGGRTDTQYF

abundance: -
v_gene: TRBV2
j_gene: TRBJ2-7
d_gene: TRBD1
CDR3nt: TGTGCCAGCAGTTCCCTCGAGACAGGGGTCTACGAGCAGTACTTC
CDR3aa: CASSSLETGVYEQYF

abundance: -
v_gene: TRBV6-5
j_gene: TRBJ2-7
d_gene: -
CDR3nt: TGTGCCAGCAGTTACGGGGACACACTCTACGAGCAGTACTTC
CDR3aa: CASSYGDTLYEQYF

abundance: -
v_gene: TRBV9
j_gene: TRBJ2-2
d_gene: -
CDR3nt: TGTGCCAGCAGCGCCGCTTGGGCCAGCGGGGAGCTGTTTTTT
CDR3aa: CASSAAWASGELFF

abundance: -
v_gene: TRBV7-9
j_gene: TRBJ2-3
d_gene: TRBD2
CDR3nt: TGTGCCAGCAGCAACACGACTAGCGGGGAAGCGAATACGCAGTATTTT
CDR3aa: CASSNTTSGEANTQYF

abundance: -
v_gene: TRBV5-1
j_gene: TRBJ2-7
d_gene: TRBD1
CDR3nt: TGCGCCAGCAGCTCCAGAACAGGGGGTGAAAGCTACGAGCAGTACTTC
CDR3aa: CASSSRTGGESYEQYF

abundance: -
v_gene: TRBV19
j_gene: TRBJ1-5
d_gene: -
CDR3nt: TGTGCCAGTAGTATGACCCCAGGGGGCAATCAGCCCCAGCATTTT
CDR3aa: CASSMTPGGNQPQHF

abundance: -
v_gene: TRBV5-1
j_gene: TRBJ2-1
d_gene: TRBD2
CDR3nt: TGCGCCAGCAGCGCTAGCGGGAGAAGCAATGAGCAGTTCTTC
CDR3aa: CASSASGRSNEQFF

abundance: -
v_gene: TRBV2
j_gene: TRBJ1-5
d_gene: TRBD1
CDR3nt: TGTGCCAGCAGTGGACAGGGCCCCAGCAATCAGCCCCAGCATTTT
CDR3aa: CASSGQGPSNQPQHF

abundance: -
v_gene: TRBV7-9
j_gene: TRBJ2-2
d_gene: TRBD2
CDR3nt: TGTGCCAGCAGCGTGCTCAGCGGGAGCCTGCGGACCGGGGAGCTGTTTTTT
CDR3aa: CASSVLSGSLRTGELFF

abundance: -
v_gene: TRBV11-3
j_gene: TRBJ2-7
d_gene: TRBD2
CDR3nt: TGTGCCAGCAGCAAGACTAGCACAGAGCAGTACTTC
CDR3aa: CASSKTSTEQYF

abundance: -
v_gene: TRBV5-1
j_gene: TRBJ1-2
d_gene: TRBD1
CDR3nt: TGCGCCAGCCGACAGGGGGCGCTTCGTGGCTACACCTTC
CDR3aa: CASRQGALRGYTF

abundance: -
v_gene: TRBV6-5
j_gene: TRBJ2-1
d_gene: TRBD1
CDR3nt: TGTGCCAGCAGTTGGACAGGGGGCTACAATGAGCAGTTCTTC
CDR3aa: CASSWTGGYNEQFF

abundance: -
v_gene: TRBV10-2
j_gene: TRBJ2-7
d_gene: TRBD2
CDR3nt: TGCGCCAGCAGTTTACCGCAAGCGGGAACAAAGTACGAGCAGTACTTC
CDR3aa: CASSLPQAGTKYEQYF

abundance: -
v_gene: TRBV27
j_gene: TRBJ1-1
d_gene: TRBD1
CDR3nt: TGTGCCAGCCGGACAGGGGCCAACACTGAAGCTTTCTTT
CDR3aa: CASRTGANTEAFF

abundance: -
v_gene: TRBV23-1
j_gene: TRBJ2-7
d_gene: TRBD1
CDR3nt: TGCGCCAGCAGTCAATCCAACCCGCCGGGACAGGGGCCACTAAGCTCCTACGAGCAGTACTTC
CDR3aa: CASSQSNPPGQGPLSSYEQYF

abundance: -
v_gene: TRBV7-2
j_gene: TRBJ2-3
d_gene: TRBD2
CDR3nt: TGTGCCAGCAGCTTAGTCGGGTGGAGCGGGGCCCGCACAGATACGCAGTATTTT
CDR3aa: CASSLVGWSGARTDTQYF

abundance: once
v_gene: TRBV30
j_gene: TRBJ1-1
d_gene: TRBD1
CDR3nt: TGTGCCTGGAGCAGGGACAGGGTGAACACTGAAGCTTTCTTT
CDR3aa: CAWSRDRVNTEAFF

abundance: -
v_gene: TRBV6-5
j_gene: TRBJ2-4
d_gene: -
CDR3nt: TGTGCCAGCAGTAATGACAGACGGGTGGTAAACATTCAGTACTTC
CDR3aa: CASSNDRRVVNIQYF

abundance: -
v_gene: TRBV5-1
j_gene: TRBJ2-1
d_gene: -
CDR3nt: TGCGCCAGCAGCTTGGCTTCAATCGTGAAGGTAGCTTCCTACAATGAGCAGTTCTTC
CDR3aa: CASSLASIVKVASYNEQFF

abundance: -
v_gene: TRBV7-2
j_gene: TRBJ2-3
d_gene: -
CDR3nt: TGTGCCAGCAGCCGTGACTACACAGATACGCAGTATTTT
CDR3aa: CASSRDYTDTQYF